Below are 8 T cell receptor beta chains sequenced from a single sample in a study of blood T cell repertoires in COVID-19. TCRdb keeps only in-frame clones here, not all; method: immunoSEQ multiplex PCR. The sample has about 180,000 clones, nearly 80% seen once; the top ten hold roughly 25%. The specimen was peripheral blood. The source of these receptors is a woman between 65 and 79 years old with acute or convalescent COVID-19.

V is TRBV29-1 and J is TRBJ2-2; the D gene is possibly TRBD1 (6 bases). Trimming cost V 2 bases and J 5 bases, with 9 bases left between them. The CDR3 is 13 amino acids. CDR1 is SQVTM and CDR2 is ANQGSEA in the germline V gene. CDR3 loop: CSVENRETGELFF. CDR3 nucleotide sequence: TGCAGCGTTGAAAACAGGGAAACCGGGGAGCTGTTTTTT.

The chain combines TRBV5-1 with TRBJ1-1; TRBD1 is a possible D gene (5 bases). The CDR3 contains 14 residues. The V gene lost 1 base and the J gene lost 1 base, with 8 bases spanning the gap. CDR1 is SGHRS, CDR2 YFSETQ, per germline. CDR3 loop: CASSLPGPNTEAFF. The CDR3 nucleotides are TGCGCCAGCAGCTTGCCAGGGCCGAACACTGAAGCTTTCTTT.

The chain joins TRBV5-1 to TRBJ1-4, with a possible D match to TRBD1 (5 bases). The CDR3 loop spans 14 amino acids. The germline V gene encodes CDR1 SGHRS and CDR2 YFSETQ. The ends were cut back, 4 bases at V and 10 bases at J, with 17 bases in the middle. The CDR3 loop is CASSAGGDLRKLFF. The CDR3 region has the DNA TGCGCCAGCAGCGCCGGGGGGGACCTGAGAAAACTGTTTTTT.

V is TRBV15 and J is TRBJ1-5; 7 nucleotides agree with TRBD1. The CDR3 has 14 amino acids. The V gene's germline CDR1 is LNHNV and CDR2 YYDKDF (reference sequence). V shed 3 bases and J 7 bases; nucleotides not matched to a gene: 6. CDR3 sequence (DNA): TGTGCCACCAGCAGGCGAGGGACAGAACAGCCCCAGCATTTT. It encodes CATSRRGTEQPQHF.

CDR3 amino acids: CASRFGQTNTGELFF. The CDR3, as DNA: TGCGCCAGCAGATTCGGACAGACAAACACCGGGGAGCTGTTTTTT. The chain uses TRBV5-1 and TRBJ2-2; D is perhaps TRBD1 (6 bases). This CDR3 has 15 amino acids. The germline gives CDR1 SGHRS, CDR2 YFSETQ. V lost 5 bases to trimming and J lost 2 bases, with 13 bases between them.

V gene TRBV20-1 combines with J gene TRBJ2-1; D might be TRBD1 (6 bases). Trimming shortened V by 3 bases and J by 0 bases, and 12 bases separated the two germline ends. Germline values: CDR1 DFQATT, CDR2 SNEGSKA (reference sequence). This CDR3 spans 15 amino acids. For the CDR3, the DNA is TGCAGTGCTAGTTGGGGGACACGCTCCTACAATGAGCAGTTCTTC. Protein sequence: CSASWGTRSYNEQFF.

The chain carries TRBV30 and TRBJ1-6; 9 nucleotides line up with TRBD1. Germline lookup yields CDR1 GTSNPN and CDR2 SVGIG (reference sequence). The CDR3 consists of 13 residues. V lost 5 bases, J lost 8 bases, and 4 bases stayed unmatched. CDR3: CAWGQGMYSPLHF. The CDR3 DNA reads as TGTGCCTGGGGACAGGGGATGTATTCACCCCTCCACTTT.

This chain joins TRBV19 and TRBJ2-3, with D possibly TRBD2 on 6 matching bases. V was trimmed by 0 bases and J by 1 base, leaving 8 bases between them. From germline, CDR1 is LNHDA and CDR2 SQIVND (reference sequence). The CDR3 covers 15 residues. The CDR3 loop is CASSIEGRRTDTQYF. The CDR3 nucleotides are TGTGCCAGTAGTATAGAGGGGAGGCGCACAGATACGCAGTATTTT. The full variable domain, in which reference TRBV19 and TRBJ2-3 provide the parts outside the CDR3, is DGGITQSPKYLFRKEGQNVTLSCEQNLNHDAMYWYRQDPGQGLRLIYYSQIVNDFQKGDIAEGYSVSREKKESFPLTVTSAQKNPTAFYLCASSIEGRRTDTQYFGPGTRLTVL.